The T cell receptor beta chain described here comes from a study of blood T cell repertoires in COVID-19 (dated by TCRdb to 2018 to 2020). Regarding the study in general: Samples from collaborators originated in the United States, Italy and Spain and spanned both the acute and convalescent phases of COVID-19. Subjects who had been exposed to COVID-19, were actively infected with it, or had recovered from it provided the deeply sampled blood TCRbeta repertoires that made up the dataset. Samples were obtained from the ongoing ImmuneRACE study (first 160 participants) and from about 1,300 subjects provided by 6 global collaborators. HLA class I and class II types, where available, came from metadata supplied by the sample provider rather than from assay-based typing. The material from the prospective study consisted of cDNA or gDNA derived from T cells, B-cell-depleted T cells, or PBMCs. Nearly every sample came with metadata listing a de-identified subject ID, COVID-19 status, age in years and sex. The repertoires were made available in a free public database intended to serve as a resource for research on the immune response to SARS-CoV-2. The research as a whole found: The quantity of clinical and demographic metadata differed by source and by participant and was supplied without curation.

Trimming at the junction amounts to 2 bases on V and 8 bases on J, and the germline ends lie 4 bases apart. Reading from cysteine to phenylalanine, the CDR3 counts 11 amino acids. Just the 33-base CDR3 DNA is kept, in frame starting at base 1. Reading the germline V gene gives CDR1 KGHSH and CDR2 LQKENI. Each collaborating institution followed its own protocols to collect whole blood in K2EDTA tubes. For TCRbeta analysis, collaborators shipped samples as frozen whole blood, isolated PBMCs, or DNA extracted from either of those sample types. TCRbeta CDR3 regions were amplified from genomic DNA by means of the immunoSEQ Assay, a bias-controlled multiplex PCR. Under the source paper's analysis protocol: Within the assay, amplification of reference gene primers was used to estimate how many nucleated cells each sample contained. Sequence reads were collapsed and filtered to measure the absolute abundance of every unique TCRbeta CDR3 rearrangement. Productive Simpson clonality was computed per sample as the square root of Simpson's diversity index over productive rearrangements. Drawn from immuneACCESS, this table holds only the in-frame rearrangements with V and J called that TCRdb kept. Clones are partly lost; checked studies trace under half to an unresolved V gene and leave the rest unexplained. Clone size and V and J calls were adopted from that table, with D and trimming inferred from the DNA. The table for this sample lists roughly 73,000 clones; roughly 70% of them were counted only once. Of the sample, around a fifth is held by the ten largest clones.

This clone was recorded once. No antigen is known for it. No much larger clone exists at a distance of one base, and base qualities are not known. This sequence originates from a man aged 70 or older with acute or convalescent COVID-19. The chain employs TRBV18 and TRBJ2-4, with the identity of the D gene unclear. Sequenced material: peripheral blood. The CDR3 protein sequence reads: CASSPEDIQYF. In nucleotide form, the sequence is TGTGCCAGCTCACCAGAGGACATTCAGTACTTC.